Below are 22 T cell receptor beta chains sequenced from a single sample in a study of Graves' ophthalmopathy and Graves' hyperthyroidism. Investigators amplified TCR beta CDR3 regions from RNA transcripts. HTBI-primed RT-PCR formed the first round, and a multiplex PCR formed the second. TCRdb re-called the multiplex PCR reads through MiXCR, storing one row per CDR3 protein. This sample yields 360,000 or so distinct CDR3 sequences, of which 15% to 20% are seen a single time; 1.5% to 2% belongs to the top ten. The sequenced sample was peripheral blood. The receptors originated from a woman between 18 and 29 years old with Graves' ophthalmopathy.

This clonotype occurred many times. J is TRBJ2-7 and V is TRBV7-9, with 9 bases that match TRBD1. V dropped 5 bases and J dropped 4; count of bases not matched to a gene: 9. This CDR3 is built from 15 residues. The V gene's germline CDR1 is SEHNR and CDR2 FQNEAQ (reference sequence). CDR3 sequence (DNA): TGTGCCAGCAGCACTACTCTACAGGGGGCTTACGAGCAGTACTTC. This encodes CASSTTLQGAYEQYF.

Ten or more counts support this clonotype. This chain uses TRBV30 with TRBJ2-5; the D is unclear. The CDR3 covers 13 residues. Germline V CDR1 and CDR2: GTSNPN, SVGIG (reference sequence). The V end lost 0 bases, the J end lost 6 bases, and 11 bases lay between the germline ends. The CDR3: CAWSVQNAKTQYF. The CDR3 nucleotides are TGTGCCTGGAGTGTACAAAATGCGAAGACCCAGTACTTC.

This clonotype came up many times. V usage is TRBV18 and J usage is TRBJ1-2; no clear D gene. Between the trimmed V and J ends, which lost 2 bases and 5 bases, there was a span of 15 bases. The CDR3 sequence is 15 residues long. Germline loops: CDR1 KGHSH, CDR2 LQKENI. The CDR3 region is CASSPNNDGLYGYTF. For the CDR3, the DNA is TGTGCCAGCTCACCAAACAATGACGGATTATATGGCTACACCTTC.

Many counts were recorded for this clonotype. The chain uses TRBV30 and TRBJ2-7; a weak D match, TRBD1 (6 bases). The germline V gene has CDR1 GTSNPN and CDR2 SVGIG (reference sequence). The V end lost 2 bases, the J end lost 4 bases, and 15 bases lay between the germline ends. The CDR3 has 14 residues. This chain's CDR3 is CAWSNYEGQYEQYF. The CDR3 DNA sequence: TGTGCCTGGAGTAACTACGAAGGACAGTACGAGCAGTACTTC.

This chain connects TRBV6-1 to TRBJ1-2, with a possible D match to TRBD1 (5 bases). The germline gives CDR1 MNHNS, CDR2 SASEGT. The CDR3 extends over 15 amino acids. V shed 1 base and J shed 3 bases, with 12 bases lying between them. CDR3 sequence reads: CASSEERQSHYGYTF. In DNA form, the CDR3 reads TGTGCCAGCAGTGAAGAAAGACAGTCTCACTATGGCTACACCTTC.

This chain links TRBV28 with TRBJ1-5; D might be TRBD1 (5 bases). Trimming took 5 bases from V and 1 from J, leaving 21 bases between them. The CDR3 contains 18 residues. The germline CDR1 and CDR2 sequences are MDHEN and SYDVKM. The CDR3 nucleotides read TGTGCCAGCAGTCCCAACAACTATCAGGGACCCAGCAATCAGCCCCAGCATTTT. Amino acid sequence: CASSPNNYQGPSNQPQHF.

This clonotype was observed at least ten times. V gene TRBV5-1 combines with J gene TRBJ2-7; 9 nucleotides line up with TRBD1. CDR1 and CDR2 from the germline V gene are SGHRS and YFSETQ. J was trimmed by 3 bases and V by 5 bases; bases with no gene match: 9. The CDR3 contains 15 residues. CDR3 coding DNA: TGCGCCAGCAGAGGTAGTGGACAGGGGCTCTACGAGCAGTACTTC. Its translation: CASRGSGQGLYEQYF.

This clonotype occurred many times. The J gene is TRBJ1-1, the V gene TRBV28, with D perhaps matching TRBD1 (6 bases). CDR3 size: 14 residues. With 6 bases removed from V and 4 bases from J, the gap between germline ends came to 15 bases. CDR1 is MDHEN, CDR2 SYDVKM, per germline. The CDR3 region has the DNA TGTGCCAGCAGCCGAAGGGGGGGGGTCACTGAAGCTTTCTTT. This sequence encodes CASSRRGGVTEAFF.

This clonotype was found a few times. The gene calls are TRBV28 and TRBJ2-5; 7 bases are a match to TRBD1. CDR3 size: 13 residues. The germline gives CDR1 MDHEN, CDR2 SYDVKM. CDR3 DNA sequence: TGTGCGATGGGGAGTGGGTCAGGGGGAGCCCAGTACTTC. This translates into CAMGSGSGGAQYF.

J is TRBJ2-7 and V is TRBV7-8; 7 bases map to TRBD1. The CDR3 covers 13 residues. The germline V gene has CDR1 SGHVS and CDR2 FQNEAQ. V lost 4 bases to trimming and J lost 6 bases; unmatched junction nucleotides: 6. The CDR3: CASSWHRGSEQYF. Written as DNA, the CDR3 is TGTGCCAGCAGCTGGCACAGGGGCTCCGAGCAGTACTTC. Full variable domain (rest looked up from reference TRBV7-8 and TRBJ2-7): GAGVSQSPRYKVAKRGQDVALRCDPISGHVSLFWYQQALGQGPEFLTYFQNEAQLDKSGLPSDRFFAERPEGSVSTLKIQRTQQEDSAVYLCASSWHRGSEQYFGPGTRLTVT.

This clonotype was recorded at least ten times. The V gene is TRBV2, the J gene TRBJ1-2; maybe TRBD1 (6 bases). Germline values: CDR1 SNHLY, CDR2 FYNNEI. V was shortened by 5 bases and J by 5 bases, with 21 bases between the two germline ends. CDR3 length equals 16 residues. CDR3 bases: TGTGCCAGCAGTACCACGGGGACACTCGACCCTTATGGCTACACCTTC. It is translated as CASSTTGTLDPYGYTF.

This clonotype was seen ten or more times. The chain carries TRBV7-9 and TRBJ2-4; D possibly corresponds to TRBD1 (6 bases). Germline V gene lookup returns CDR1 SEHNR and CDR2 FQNEAQ (reference sequence). Trimming removed 4 bases at V and 9 bases at J, with 25 bases between. There are 17 residues in the CDR3. CDR3 sequence reads: CASSWVLPRGQTVIQYF. DNA of the CDR3: TGTGCCAGCAGCTGGGTCCTTCCTCGGGGACAAACAGTCATTCAGTACTTC.

This clonotype showed up many times. The V and J genes are TRBV28 and TRBJ1-2; possibly TRBD1 for D (6 bases). CDR3 length: 15 amino acids. V gave up 6 bases and J gave up 3 bases, with 17 bases separating them. Germline CDR1 MDHEN, CDR2 SYDVKM. Here the CDR3 DNA reads TGTGCCAGCAGCTCATACAGGGCCAGCCACTATGGCTACACCTTC. As protein: CASSSYRASHYGYTF.

This clonotype was seen repeatedly, ten times or more. CDR3 protein: CASSELPHSYEQYF. The CDR3 nucleotides are TGCGCCAGCAGTGAGTTGCCTCACTCCTACGAGCAGTACTTC. This chain links TRBV10-1 with TRBJ2-7; D call uncertain. There are 14 residues in the CDR3. The germline gives CDR1 WNHNN, CDR2 SYGVQD (reference sequence). Trimming removed 1 base at V and 0 bases at J, with 7 bases between.

At least ten counts were recorded for this clonotype. This chain joins TRBV6-2 or TRBV6-3 and TRBJ1-5; 10 bases map to TRBD1. This CDR3 spans 16 amino acids. V shed 6 bases and J 6 bases; nucleotides not matched to a gene: 11. Germline CDR1 MNHEY, CDR2 SVGEGT. The CDR3 here is CASRMTGGAWSQPQHF. Written as DNA, the CDR3 is TGTGCCAGCAGGATGACAGGGGGCGCCTGGTCTCAGCCCCAGCATTTT.

This clonotype was observed at least ten times. V is TRBV6-2 or TRBV6-3 and J is TRBJ2-7; D may be TRBD1 or TRBD2 (5 bases each). This CDR3 region has 14 residues. Germline V gives CDR1 MNHEY, CDR2 SVGEGT. Trimming cost V 8 bases and J 3 bases, with 17 bases left between them. This CDR3 is CASRSGLPSYEQYF. The DNA of the CDR3 is TGTGCCAGCCGTTCGGGGCTCCCGAGCTACGAGCAGTACTTC.

This clonotype occurred a few times. The chain carries TRBV4-3 and TRBJ2-5; D perhaps matches TRBD1 (5 bases). Trimming stripped 0 bases from V and 1 base from J, with 9 bases between. Germline CDR1 reads LGHNA; CDR2 reads YSLEER. The CDR3 has 15 amino acids. CDR3 in amino acids: CASSQDVRGQETQYF. In DNA, the CDR3 is TGCGCCAGCAGCCAAGATGTAAGGGGCCAAGAGACCCAGTACTTC.

In this sample, this clonotype turned up many times. This sequence joins TRBV28 and TRBJ1-5, with TRBD1 as a possible D gene (6 bases). The germline V gene encodes CDR1 MDHEN and CDR2 SYDVKM. V shed 1 base and J shed 4 bases, with 14 bases lying between them. The CDR3 has 16 amino acids. Written as DNA, the CDR3 is TGTGCCAGCAGTTTATTGGGGGGGGGGGCGAATCAGCCCCAGCATTTT. Protein product: CASSLLGGGANQPQHF.

In its sample, this clonotype was seen many times. The CDR3, as DNA: TGTGCCAGCAGTCCGGGACAGAGGGGGGAGACCCAGTACTTC. This codes for CASSPGQRGETQYF. This sequence joins TRBV11-2 and TRBJ2-5; 7 bases are shared with TRBD1. Losses at the gene ends were 6 bases for V and 5 bases for J; bases not matched to a gene: 9. The germline CDR1 and CDR2 sequences are SGHAT and FQNNGV. The CDR3 is made up of 14 amino acids.

This clonotype was seen at least ten times. This sequence joins TRBV7-2 and TRBJ2-5; possible D gene TRBD2, 5 bases. Between the trimmed V and J ends, which lost 4 bases and 1 base, there was a span of 7 bases. The germline V gene has CDR1 SGHTA and CDR2 FQGNSA. There are 13 residues in the CDR3. The CDR3 is CASSSGFQETQYF. CDR3 sequence (DNA): TGTGCCAGCAGCTCGGGGTTCCAAGAGACCCAGTACTTC. Drawing the rest from reference TRBV7-2 and TRBJ2-5, the complete variable domain is GAGVSQSPSNKVTEKGKDVELRCDPISGHTALYWYRQSLGQGLEFLIYFQGNSAPDKSGLPSDRFSAERTGGSVSTLTIQRTQQEDSAVYLCASSSGFQETQYFGPGTRLLVL.

Many counts were recorded for this clonotype. The junction departs from the called germline gene at one end, perhaps through a read error. This chain links TRBV15 with TRBJ2-4; a weak D match, TRBD2 (5 bases). From germline, CDR1 is LNHNV and CDR2 YYDKDF (reference sequence). The CDR3 contains 11 residues. CDR3 protein: CATSRDGGLFF. CDR3 DNA: TGTGCCACCAGCAGAGATGGAGGACTTTTCTTC.

This clonotype was observed a handful of times. This chain joins TRBV18 and TRBJ2-7; D gene ambiguous. V gave up 4 bases and J gave up 3 bases, with 19 bases separating them. The length of the CDR3 is 16 residues. The germline gives CDR1 KGHSH, CDR2 LQKENI. Here the CDR3 DNA reads TGTGCCAGCTCACTGAGACCCGACGGTGATTTCTACGAGCAGTACTTC. This sequence encodes CASSLRPDGDFYEQYF.